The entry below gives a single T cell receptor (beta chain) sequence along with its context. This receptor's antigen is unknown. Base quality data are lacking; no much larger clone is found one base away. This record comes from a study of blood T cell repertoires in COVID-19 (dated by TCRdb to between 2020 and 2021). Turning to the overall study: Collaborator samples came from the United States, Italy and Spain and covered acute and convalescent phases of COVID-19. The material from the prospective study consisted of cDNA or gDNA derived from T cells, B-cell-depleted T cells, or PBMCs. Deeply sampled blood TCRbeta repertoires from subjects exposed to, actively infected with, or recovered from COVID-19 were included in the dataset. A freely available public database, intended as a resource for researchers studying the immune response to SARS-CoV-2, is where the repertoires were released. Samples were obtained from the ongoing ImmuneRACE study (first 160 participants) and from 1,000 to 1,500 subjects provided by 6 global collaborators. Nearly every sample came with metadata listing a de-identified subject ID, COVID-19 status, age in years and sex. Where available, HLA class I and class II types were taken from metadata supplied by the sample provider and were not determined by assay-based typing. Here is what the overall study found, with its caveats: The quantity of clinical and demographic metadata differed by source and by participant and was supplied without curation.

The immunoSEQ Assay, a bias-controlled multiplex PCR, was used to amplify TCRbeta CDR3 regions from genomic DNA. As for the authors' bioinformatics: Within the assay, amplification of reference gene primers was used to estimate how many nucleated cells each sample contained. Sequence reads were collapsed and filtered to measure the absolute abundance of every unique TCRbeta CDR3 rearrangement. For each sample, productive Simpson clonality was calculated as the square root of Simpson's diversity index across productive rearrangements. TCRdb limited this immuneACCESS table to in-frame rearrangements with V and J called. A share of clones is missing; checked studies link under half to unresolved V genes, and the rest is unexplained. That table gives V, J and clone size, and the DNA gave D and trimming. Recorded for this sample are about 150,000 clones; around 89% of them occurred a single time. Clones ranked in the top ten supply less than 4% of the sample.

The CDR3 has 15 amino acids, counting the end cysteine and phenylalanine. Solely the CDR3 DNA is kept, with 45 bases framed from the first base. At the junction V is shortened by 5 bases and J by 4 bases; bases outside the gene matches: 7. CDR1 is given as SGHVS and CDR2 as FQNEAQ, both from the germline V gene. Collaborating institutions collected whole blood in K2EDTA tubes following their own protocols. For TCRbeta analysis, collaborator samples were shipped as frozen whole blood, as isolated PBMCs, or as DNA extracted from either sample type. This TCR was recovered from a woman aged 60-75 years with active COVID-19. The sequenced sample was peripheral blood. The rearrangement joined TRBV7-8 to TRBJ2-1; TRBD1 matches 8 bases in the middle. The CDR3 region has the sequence CASSIGTGRYNEQFF. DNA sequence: TGTGCCAGCAGCATAGGGACAGGTCGGTACAATGAGCAGTTCTTC.